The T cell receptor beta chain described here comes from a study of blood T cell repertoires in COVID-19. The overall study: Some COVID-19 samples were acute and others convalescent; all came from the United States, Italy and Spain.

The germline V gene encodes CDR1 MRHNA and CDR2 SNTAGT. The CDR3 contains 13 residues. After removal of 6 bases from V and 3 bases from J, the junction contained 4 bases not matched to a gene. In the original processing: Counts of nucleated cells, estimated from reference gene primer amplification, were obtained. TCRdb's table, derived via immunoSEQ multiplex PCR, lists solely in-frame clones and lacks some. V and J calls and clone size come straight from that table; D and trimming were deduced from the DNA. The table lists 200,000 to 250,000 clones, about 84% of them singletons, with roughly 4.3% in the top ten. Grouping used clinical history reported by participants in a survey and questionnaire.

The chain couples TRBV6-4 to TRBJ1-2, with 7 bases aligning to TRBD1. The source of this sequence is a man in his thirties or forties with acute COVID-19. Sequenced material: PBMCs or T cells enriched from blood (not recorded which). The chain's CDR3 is CASSQTGDYGYTF. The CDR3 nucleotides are TGTGCCAGCAGCCAAACAGGGGACTATGGCTACACCTTC.